This TCR beta chain was obtained from a study of cytomegalovirus exposure and HLA in healthy donors (dated by TCRdb to the late 2010s). For context, the study as a whole: In an earlier analysis of fewer than 750 of the donors, approximately 300 Gb of sequence data and approximately 120 million unique TCR beta sequences from about 180 million T cells were reported. Roughly 300 gigabases of sequencing data and 78 million or so unique TCR sequences were included in an early release covering under 650 HLA-typed donors. The genetic ancestry cluster associated with self-reported Caucasian donors included around 76% of the roughly 380 genotyped donors. The study aimed to test whether cataloging public T cell receptors could reveal signatures of past pathogen exposure. The study used immunosequencing to profile the T cell repertoires of about 670 subjects and linked those repertoires to cytomegalovirus serostatus. In addition to the first cohort of 650 to 750 subjects, a separate validation cohort of 120 different subjects was used. To predict cytomegalovirus infection status, the study combined high-throughput TCR immunosequencing, statistical association of individual TCRs with disease status, and machine learning. A later analysis re-analyzed previously published TCR beta repertoires from roughly 600 donors and added high-resolution HLA genotyping to study TCR occurrence patterns. In the later analysis, no new phenotypic data were used to find candidate immune exposures; instead, reliance was placed on TCR beta sequences and their occurrence across donors. An earlier analysis of 587 of the donors applied high-throughput TCR beta sequencing to assess whether each TCR beta V gene segment acted as functional or pseudogenic. Donor age, sex, ethnicity and CMV serostatus were compiled together with the repertoire data. In a later genetic analysis, genome-wide SNP genotypes for about 65% of the roughly 670 donors were used, and that subset was treated as a discovery cohort. Every repertoire in the discovery cohort had been generated on one and the same sequencing platform. Class I and class II HLA loci were covered by the typing at four-digit resolution. The number of donors typed differed by locus, with roughly 629-640 for A, B, C, DRB1 and DQB1, 522 for DQA1, 606 for DPA1, and some 470 for DPB1. Five DR-DQ haplotypes were handled as single units for association and clustering, since linkage in the cohort was strong. On average, around 230,000 unique TCR beta nucleotide sequences were sequenced per donor among 300 to 500 genotyped donors of the cohort, with 15% to 20% of those sequences being non-productive. Paper-wide results and their limitations: According to the authors, the approach could potentially be generalized to other disease states and immunological phenotypes. Presence/absence analyses assumed roughly uniform sequencing depth across donors, an assumption that may not hold. A cluster of highly shared sequence variants was judged likely to be a technical artifact of the sequencing pipeline. In a later analysis, HLA-associated TCR beta chains were found to be more clonally expanded and to have lower generation probabilities than equally common non-associated chains. A later analysis found that most CMV-associated TCR beta chains appeared HLA-restricted, with HLA associations seemingly driven largely by CMV exposure. The earlier analysis of about 600 of the donors excluded some 15 rarely observed V segments, including chromosome 9 orphons, because counts were too low. When HLA alleles, especially DR and DQ, strongly co-occurred, attributing TCR associations to individual alleles was difficult. According to a later genetic analysis, donors in an Asian-associated ancestry cluster had fewer N-insertions in productive TCRs than the roughly 700-donor mean. In a later genetic analysis, a missense DCLRE1C variant was associated with V-gene and J-gene trimming of TCR beta chains, and the association was replicated in an independent cohort. An earlier analysis of approximately 540 of the donors showed that most TCR beta V segments appeared in productive rearrangements either about 87% or about 30% of the time, which broadly matched IMGT annotations. In vitro tests confirmed that a few of the cytomegalovirus-associated TCR beta chains recognize cytomegalovirus antigens. Linkage disequilibrium might explain the correlated functional status among segregating V segments, but an unknown experimental factor could not be excluded. A further reported finding was that TCR beta sequences accurately predicted the HLA-A and HLA-B alleles for most subjects in the first cohort. Some IMGT-functional V segments, including TRBV6-2 and TRBV6-3, could not be distinguished by the 87-base-pair reads and were therefore excluded. Because HLA typing was missing for some donors at each locus, association tests included only the typed subset. Immune exposure information for the cohort was limited to CMV serostatus. Most TCR sequences were observed very rarely across donors, whereas some public TCRs were present in many individuals. A later analysis reported that several top co-occurrence clusters appeared linked to parvovirus B19, influenza, CMV and Epstein-Barr virus. The classifier was reported to diagnose cytomegalovirus status with high specificity and sensitivity in both the original and validation cohorts. A total of about 150 TCR beta chains were listed by the study as associated with cytomegalovirus. In a later analysis, TCR association rates were found to vary across HLA loci, with the most associated TCRs seen for DRB1 alleles and the fewest for HLA-C alleles. In a later analysis, about 17,000 TCR beta sequences were associated with specific HLA alleles at a false discovery rate of 0.05. The cohort was sequenced for TCR beta chains only, and without alpha or paired-chain data the features that could be detected were limited.

V loses 3 bases at its end and J loses 4 bases; junction bases beyond the gene matches: 3. From a lookup of the germline V gene, CDR1 and CDR2 are MGHRA and YSYEKL. There are 13 amino acids in the CDR3, from cysteine to phenylalanine inclusive. Only the CDR3 DNA stays, 39 bases, in frame from base 1. To prepare the library, the immunoSEQ multiplex PCR assay was applied. For the multiplex PCR, a mixture combining 60 forward primers for TCR Vbeta segments and 13 reverse primers for TCR Jbeta segments was used. The CDR3 region of rearranged TCR beta genes was amplified from genomic DNA with a multiplex PCR assay. The Illumina HiSeq System was used to sequence the amplified TCR beta libraries as 87-base-pair reads. The source study handled its data this way. In a later analysis, roughly 80 million unique TCR beta chains were counted across the 500 to 700 repertoires, and around 10 million of these chains were shared by at least two donors. Raw reads were error-corrected and collapsed into unique sequences with a nearest-neighbor algorithm that merged closely related sequences to remove PCR and sequencing errors. V, D and J gene segments were assigned by aligning CDR3 sequences to IMGT reference sequences. Each retained sequence needed at least a six-nucleotide match to both a V gene segment and a J gene segment. A rearrangement was called productive if the CDR3 had no stop codons and remained in frame with V and J, and every other rearrangement was called non-productive. Following IMGT convention, CDR3 was defined as the stretch from the second conserved V-encoded cysteine to the conserved J-encoded phenylalanine. Sequences without an unambiguous match to a single V gene segment were excluded from the earlier analysis of a few hundred of the donors. In an earlier analysis of 587 of the donors, V segments were called functional above 56.7% productive rearrangements and were called segregating when the between-donor standard deviation exceeded 5%. A statistical classification framework was developed to diagnose cytomegalovirus status using the catalog of TCR beta chain sequences. A later analysis assigned V and J genes by comparing TCR nucleotide sequences with IMGT/GENE-DB human TR gene sequences. A later analysis assigned CDR3 sequences and most-parsimonious VDJ recombination scenarios with the TCRdist pipeline. In a later analysis, each TCR beta chain was defined by its CDR3 amino acid sequence together with its V-gene family, and reads lacking a unique V-gene family were excluded. A later analysis removed 592 highly shared, low-generation-probability nucleotide sequences to deal with suspected cross-contamination and a sequencing artifact. A later analysis calculated a clonal expansion index for each public chain from normalized within-repertoire ranks of inferred template counts. Generation probabilities in a later analysis came from a VDJ recombination model fitted to out-of-frame rearrangements, and those results were checked against IGoR. In a later analysis, TCR-TCR, TCR-HLA and TCR-CMV co-occurrence was scored with hypergeometric tests, and a repertoire-size bias correction was applied to TCR pairs. False discovery rates were estimated in a later analysis by permuting HLA or CMV assignments 20 times. In a later analysis, co-occurring TCRs were grouped with DBSCAN, and TCRdist sequence similarity was added when clustering was performed within HLA-allele-positive subsets. Repertoires with fewer than 30,000 or more than 120,000 public chains, plus five repertoires with anomalous nucleotide sharing, were excluded from co-occurrence clustering. Entries here come from immuneACCESS through TCRdb and include only in-frame sequences with V and J called. Some clones fail to appear in such tables; in the studies checked, an unresolved V gene covers under half of the shortfall, and the cause of the remainder is unknown. V and J calls plus clone size are reproduced from that table; the DNA served to infer D and trimming. Here the sample has around 250,000 clones; around 81% occur a single time. The ten largest make up 8% of the sample.

This clone was seen a few times. It has no known antigen specificity. Base-call qualities are not available, and no considerably larger clone is one nucleotide away. The cohort comprised some 700 healthy bone marrow donors. At the time of sampling, all cohort members were nominally healthy, though unrecorded immune exposures were likely present. The donor was CMV seropositive and was included in the group of 250 to 350 seropositive cohort members. A peripheral blood sample was collected from each donor, and TCR beta sequencing was performed on peripheral blood mononuclear cells. Genomic DNA extraction from the blood cell samples was performed with the Qiagen DNeasy Blood Extraction Kit.

The sequence joins TRBV4-1 to TRBJ2-7; 7 of the junction bases match TRBD2. The source material was PBMCs. The sequence was obtained from a woman in her sixties or seventies in good health and CMV-seropositive. This receptor carries the CDR3 CASSHAGEYEQYF. The nucleotides read TGCGCCAGCAGCCATGCGGGAGAGTACGAGCAGTACTTC.